The 27 T cell receptor beta chains in this list originate from one sample, sequenced in a study of blood T cells in healthy people across ages. A sample-barcoded 5' primer and a J-beta primer mix were used in a second PCR of roughly 7 to 11 cycles. TCRdb used MiXCR to reprocess the 5' RACE reads, holding one entry per CDR3 protein. In the table there are 1.5 million to 2 million distinct CDR3 sequences, 49% of which are singletons. Sequencing was done on a sample of blood. These receptors all come from a woman in her forties in good health.

This rearrangement joins TRBV3-1 to TRBJ2-6, with D maybe TRBD1 (5 bases). Germline V lookup: CDR1 LGHDT, CDR2 YNNKEL (reference sequence). V shed 0 bases and J shed 2 bases, with 11 bases lying between them. This CDR3 spans 17 amino acids. Here the CDR3 DNA reads TGTGCCAGCAGCCAAGACAACTCAGGGCCTGGGGCCAACGTCCTGACTTTC. Protein: CASSQDNSGPGANVLTF.

The V and J genes are TRBV24-1 and TRBJ2-1, with D unclear. With 3 bases removed from V and 8 bases from J, the gap between germline ends came to 7 bases. CDR1 is KGHDR, CDR2 SFDVKD, per germline. This CDR3 spans 12 amino acids. The CDR3 DNA sequence: TGTGCCACCAGTGATCTCGTTCATGAGCAGTTCTTC. Its translation: CATSDLVHEQFF.

This clonotype has a count of ten or more. Written as DNA, the CDR3 is TGTGCCAGCAGTTCCCCAGGGGGACAAGAGACCCAGTACTTC. Protein: CASSSPGGQETQYF. The chain recombines TRBV12-3 or TRBV12-4 with TRBJ2-5; 7 bases match TRBD1. This CDR3 has 14 amino acids. The junction had 4 bases not matched to a gene; V was cut back by 4 bases and J by 2 bases.

The chain recombines TRBV7-2 with TRBJ2-5; 10 bases align to TRBD2. TRBJ2-7 matches the DNA end more closely, so the J call is doubtful. The CDR3 contains 15 residues. Germline assignment: CDR1 SGHTA and CDR2 FQGNSA. The chain's CDR3 is CASSLVLLAGNEQYF. The DNA for the CDR3 is TGTGCCAGCAGCTTAGTTTTACTAGCGGGGAACGAGCAGTACTTC.

Points on this clonotype: A much larger clone lies a single base off, so this may be a read error. The chain combines TRBV29-1 with TRBJ2-3; the D is unclear. This CDR3 is 10 amino acids long. V lost 4 bases to trimming and J lost 5 bases, with 4 bases between them. In germline, CDR1 is SQVTM, CDR2 ANQGSEA. In DNA, the CDR3 is TGCAGCGTTGCGGGAGATACGCAGTATTTT. Translation gives CSVAGDTQYF.

The sample holds a few counts of this clonotype. The chain employs TRBV7-9 and TRBJ2-3; a weak D match, TRBD2 (6 bases). CDR1 is SEHNR, CDR2 FQNEAQ, per germline (reference sequence). This CDR3 comprises 14 residues. V dropped 6 bases and J dropped 7 bases, with 17 bases sitting between them. CDR3 sequence (DNA): TGTGCCAGCAGGAGGACCCAGGGAGGTCATACGCAGTATTTT. It codes for CASRRTQGGHTQYF.

The chain joins TRBV7-3 to TRBJ1-1, with 7 bases matching TRBD1. Trimming at V came to 2 bases and at J to 1 base, leaving 4 bases not matched to a gene. CDR1 is SGHTA and CDR2 is FQGTGA in the germline V gene. This CDR3 is 15 amino acids long. The CDR3 is CASSLEGQRNTEAFF. The CDR3 nucleotides are TGTGCCAGCAGCTTAGAGGGACAGAGGAACACTGAAGCTTTCTTT.

Note on this clonotype: The junction does not match germline at one end; this may be a read error. The V call is TRBV6-1, the J call TRBJ1-1; D is undetermined. CDR1 is MNHNS and CDR2 is SASEGT in the germline V gene. The CDR3 contains 14 residues. The CDR3 sequence: CANSEPSFGTEAFF. The CDR3 DNA reads as TGTGCCAACAGTGAACCCAGTTTTGGGACTGAAGCTTTCTTT.

This clonotype turned up a few times. V is TRBV20-1 and J is TRBJ2-5, with D maybe TRBD1 (5 bases). The last part of the DNA fits TRBJ2-7 better; the J call may be wrong. Germline CDR1 and CDR2: DFQATT and SNEGSKA (reference sequence). CDR3 length: 15 amino acids. The chain's CDR3 is CSASKSGFRSYEQYF. The CDR3 region has the DNA TGCAGTGCTTCAAAATCAGGGTTTCGGTCCTACGAGCAGTACTTC.

This chain links TRBV7-9 with TRBJ1-5, with 9 bases that match TRBD1. The germline gives CDR1 SEHNR, CDR2 FQNEAQ (reference sequence). Losses at the gene ends were 4 bases for V and 1 base for J; bases not matched to a gene: 8. The CDR3 is 17 residues long. The CDR3 is CASSSLGTGTSNQPQHF. The CDR3 DNA reads TGTGCCAGCAGCTCCTTGGGGACAGGGACCAGCAATCAGCCCCAGCATTTT.

The chain joins TRBV6-5 to TRBJ2-5; D gene ambiguous. CDR3 length: 15 residues. Germline V gene sequence: CDR1 MNHEY, CDR2 SVGAGI. Trimming took 6 bases from V and 1 from J, leaving 15 bases between them. This CDR3 is CASSSLKLLQETQYF. As DNA, the CDR3 is TGTGCCAGCAGCTCCCTGAAGTTACTCCAAGAGACCCAGTACTTC.

With respect to this clonotype: A much larger clone is a single base away; this may be a read error. V and J are TRBV24-1 and TRBJ2-1, with 7 nucleotides matching TRBD1. The V segment lost 7 bases and the J segment 0 bases; nucleotides outside the gene matches: 5. From germline, CDR1 is KGHDR and CDR2 SFDVKD. The CDR3 is 15 residues long. CDR3 nucleotide sequence: TGTGCCACCAGCCCGGGACAGAGCTCCTACAATGAGCAGTTCTTC. This encodes CATSPGQSSYNEQFF.

This clonotype has a handful of counts. The chain is built from TRBV4-2 and TRBJ2-3, with D possibly being TRBD2 (6 bases). V was cut by 3 bases and J by 0 bases, with 16 bases left in between. This CDR3 spans 17 amino acids. Germline CDR1 is LGHNA and CDR2 is YNFKEQ. This chain's CDR3 is CASSQGTQQHSTDTQYF. The DNA for the CDR3 is TGTGCCAGCAGCCAGGGGACTCAGCAACATAGCACAGATACGCAGTATTTT.

This clonotype was detected once. The CDR3 is CASSLPSPGTAVNSPLHF. CDR3 bases: TGTGCCAGCAGTTTACCTTCACCCGGGACTGCCGTTAATTCACCCCTCCACTTT. The genes are TRBV28 and TRBJ1-6, with a weak D call TRBD1 (5 bases). The CDR3 is 18 amino acids. V lost 2 bases to trimming and J lost 6 bases, with 20 bases between them. CDR1 and CDR2 (germline): MDHEN, SYDVKM.

This clonotype was seen many times. The chain links TRBV7-9 to TRBJ1-4; 9 nucleotides match TRBD1. This CDR3 is 14 amino acids long. Germline loops: CDR1 SEHNR, CDR2 FQNEAQ (reference sequence). Trimming removed 3 bases from V and 8 bases from J; junction bases left unmatched: 4. The CDR3 loop is CASSFGQGSEKLFF. The CDR3 DNA reads as TGTGCCAGCAGCTTCGGACAGGGGAGCGAAAAACTGTTTTTT.

This clonotype was detected ten times or more. This rearrangement joins TRBV12-3 or TRBV12-4 to TRBJ1-2; D is unresolved. The CDR3 sequence is 11 residues long. Trimming shortened V by 5 bases and J by 5 bases, and 6 bases separated the two germline ends. CDR3 coding DNA: TGTGCCAGCAGTACTTTATATGGCTACACCTTC. Residues: CASSTLYGYTF.

This sequence joins TRBV3-1 and TRBJ1-2, with D tentatively TRBD1 (6 bases). V lost 3 bases and J 2 bases, leaving 22 bases between the germline ends. This CDR3 is built from 18 residues. Germline CDR1 and CDR2: LGHDT and YNNKEL (reference sequence). CDR3 sequence: CASSHSVKYRVGNYGYTF. As DNA, the CDR3 is TGTGCCAGCAGCCATTCAGTAAAATACAGGGTCGGCAACTATGGCTACACCTTC. Supplemented by reference TRBV3-1 and TRBJ1-2, the full variable domain reads DTAVSQTPKYLVTQMGNDKSIKCEQNLGHDTMYWYKQDSKKFLKIMFSYNNKELIINETVPNRFSPKSPDKAHLNLHINSLELGDSAVYFCASSHSVKYRVGNYGYTFGSGTRLTVV.

In its sample, this clonotype was seen a few times. The chain joins TRBV7-9 to TRBJ2-4; 10 bases align to TRBD1. The DNA end lines up better with TRBJ2-7; the J call may be wrong. Germline V gives CDR1 SEHNR, CDR2 FQNEAQ (reference sequence). This CDR3 has 16 residues. CDR3 loop: CASSPDTTGGTYEQYF. In DNA form, the CDR3 reads TGTGCCAGCAGCCCAGATACGACAGGGGGCACCTACGAGCAGTACTTC.

The chain is built from TRBV5-1 and TRBJ1-4, with 12 bases that match TRBD1. After removal of 3 bases from V and 8 bases from J, the junction contained 5 bases not matched to a gene. Germline V lookup: CDR1 SGHRS, CDR2 YFSETQ. This CDR3 comprises 15 residues. CDR3 sequence reads: CASSSGQGAIEKLFF. DNA of the CDR3: TGCGCCAGCAGCTCGGGACAGGGGGCTATAGAAAAACTGTTTTTT.

The genes are TRBV5-1 and TRBJ1-2, with a possible D match to TRBD1 (5 bases). CDR1 and CDR2 from the germline V gene are SGHRS and YFSETQ. Trimming stripped 2 bases from V and 10 bases from J, with 9 bases between. This CDR3 spans 11 amino acids. CDR3 nucleotides: TGCGCCAGCAGCTTCGGGGGGGTCTACACCTTC. Translated: CASSFGGVYTF.

This clonotype has a handful of counts. This chain uses TRBV20-1 with TRBJ2-3; the D call may be TRBD1 or TRBD2 (5 bases each). This CDR3 contains 15 residues. The V end lost 3 bases, the J end lost 5 bases, and 18 bases lay between the germline ends. In germline, CDR1 is DFQATT, CDR2 SNEGSKA (reference sequence). In DNA form, the CDR3 reads TGCAGTGCTAGGGACTCAGGGTCGAGAATAGATACGCAGTATTTT. Protein product: CSARDSGSRIDTQYF.

The chain recombines TRBV29-1 with TRBJ1-2; 11 bases are a match to TRBD1. Germline V CDR1 and CDR2: SQVTM, ANQGSEA. The CDR3 runs 14 residues. With 6 bases clipped from V and 1 base from J, the junction kept 4 bases outside the gene matches. The DNA for the CDR3 is TGCAGCGTGTCAGGGACAGGGGGTAACTATGGCTACACCTTC. Its translation: CSVSGTGGNYGYTF.

The chain joins TRBV2 to TRBJ2-1; 9 bases agree with TRBD1. The germline V gene has CDR1 SNHLY and CDR2 FYNNEI. CDR3 length: 14 residues. V lost 1 base to trimming and J lost 6 bases; unmatched junction nucleotides: 1. The CDR3 sequence is CASSEGTGVNEQFF. The CDR3 DNA reads TGTGCCAGCAGTGAAGGGACAGGGGTCAATGAGCAGTTCTTC.

This clonotype was counted only a few times. The V gene is TRBV29-1, the J gene TRBJ2-1; possible D gene TRBD2, 5 bases. Per germline, CDR1 SQVTM and CDR2 ANQGSEA. The germline V and J ends were trimmed by 4 bases and 7 bases, with 11 bases remaining between them. The CDR3 has 12 residues. The CDR3 loop reads CSVVLSDNEQFF. The CDR3 DNA reads TGCAGCGTTGTTCTTAGCGATAATGAGCAGTTCTTC.

The rearrangement links TRBV20-1 to TRBJ1-5; 12 nucleotides align to TRBD1. CDR1 and CDR2 (germline): DFQATT, SNEGSKA (reference sequence). This CDR3 has 17 residues. V was clipped by 6 bases and J by 2 bases; unmatched bases: 11. Written as DNA, the CDR3 is TGCAGTGCCACCGGGACAGGGGGCACGGGTGGCAATCAGCCCCAGCATTTT. Its protein product is CSATGTGGTGGNQPQHF.

The rearrangement uses TRBV6-6 and TRBJ1-4; TRBD1 matches at 7 bases. The V gene end was trimmed by 6 bases and the J gene end by 5 bases; junction bases not matched to a gene: 6. Germline values: CDR1 MNHNY, CDR2 SVGAGI (reference sequence). The CDR3 sequence is 14 residues long. CDR3 protein: CASREDRANEKLFF. CDR3 nucleotide sequence: TGTGCCAGCAGAGAAGACAGGGCGAATGAAAAACTGTTTTTT.

V is TRBV15 and J is TRBJ2-3, with a possible D match to TRBD1 (5 bases). Trimming cost V 0 bases and J 0 bases, with 22 bases left between them. CDR1 is LNHNV, CDR2 YYDKDF, per germline (reference sequence). This CDR3 contains 20 residues. The CDR3 coding sequence is TGTGCCACCAGCAGAGAGGCCGCGACAGCCTATCCCTCTAGCACAGATACGCAGTATTTT. It translates to CATSREAATAYPSSTDTQYF.